This T cell receptor beta chain was documented in a study of regulatory T cells in long-lasting Graves disease. Study-wide context: Persistent Graves' disease required over 5 years of antithyroid drugs and positive TSH receptor antibodies.

Overall study results and limits: TRBV28 was favored in persistent disease, as were TRBJ1-2 and TRBJ2-5. Possibly, accuracy suffered from the small sample size.

The time point: persistent/refractory GD, antithyroid drugs over 5 years with positive TRAb. PBMC-derived RNA was used for the TCR library. Patient provenance is recorded as an endocrinology department in Xi'an, China. Building the TCR beta libraries relied on iRepertoire HTBI primers, and CDR3 regions underwent Arm-PCR. TCRdb reprocessed the multiplex PCR reads with MiXCR, giving one entry per CDR3 protein. Counted here are 350,000 to 450,000 distinct CDR3 sequences, around 20% occurring once; the ten biggest clones make up under 25%. The CDR3 totals 14 residues. CDR1 and CDR2 from the germline V gene are KGHSH and LQKENI. Trimming left V 8 bases short and J 5 bases short, with 18 bases between. This clonotype has just a few counts. Its antigen is still unknown.

The rearrangement links TRBV18 to TRBJ1-2, with D uncertain. The sequence derives from a female donor with Graves disease. The sequencing here drew on peripheral blood mononuclear cells (PBMCs), taken when the disease was refractory, from a patient treated with antithyroid drugs. DNA for the CDR3: TGTGCCAGCGGAACCGGGGTCGATGATTATGGCTACACCTTC. It translates to CASGTGVDDYGYTF.